The present T cell receptor beta chain was sequenced within a study of blood T cell repertoires in COVID-19. The wider study: The samples span acute and convalescent COVID-19 from the United States, Italy and Spain. PBMCs, B-cell-depleted T cells, or T cells were the source of the cDNA or gDNA that made up the material.

Profiling relied on immunoSEQ multiplex PCR, and the TCRdb table lists in-frame clones only, not all of them. There are hundreds of thousands of clones in the sample; around 84% occur only once, and under 2% lies in the top ten. The V and J ends lost 1 base and 10 bases respectively, with 6 bases between them. CDR1 is SGHNT and CDR2 is YYREEE in the germline V gene (reference sequence). The CDR3 runs to 12 residues. The chain uses TRBV5-4 and TRBJ1-6, with D unresolved. Material: PBMCs or T cells enriched from blood (not recorded which). The receptor comes from a man aged 40-55 years who had recovered from COVID-19. CDR3 nucleotides: TGTGCCAGCAGCTTGTTTAGCTCACCCCTCCACTTT. Its translation: CASSLFSSPLHF.